The 9 T cell receptor beta chains below all came from one sample that was sequenced in a study of long-term antiretroviral therapy in people with HIV. The immunoSEQ assay was v3.0, run at survey level. Libraries were prepared by immunoSEQ multiplex PCR; TCRdb keeps only in-frame clonotypes and omits some of them. Here the sample spans roughly 20,000 clones, approximately 80% being singletons. Specimen: unsorted PBMCs, collected 0.2 years after starting antiretroviral therapy. Receptor source: a woman aged 40 to 50 with HIV.

This clone was detected only a few times. The gene calls are TRBV5-5 and TRBJ1-5; possible D gene TRBD1, 5 bases. The V end lost 1 base, the J end lost 5 bases, and 7 bases lay between the germline ends. There are 13 residues in the CDR3. The germline gives CDR1 SGHKS, CDR2 YYEKEE (reference sequence). CDR3 nucleotides: TGTGCCAGCAGCTTGTGGGGGGATCAGCCCCAGCATTTT. Protein: CASSLWGDQPQHF.

The chain uses TRBV5-1 and TRBJ2-2; the match to TRBD1 covers 7 bases. V lost 4 bases, J lost 0 bases, and 3 bases stayed unmatched. CDR3 length: 15 residues. Germline CDR1 SGHRS, CDR2 YFSETQ. CDR3: CASSRTGTNTGELFF. The CDR3, as DNA: TGCGCCAGCAGCCGGACAGGAACGAACACCGGGGAGCTGTTTTTT.

The chain joins TRBV11-3 to TRBJ2-7, with D maybe TRBD2 (6 bases). CDR3 size: 13 residues. Germline V lookup: CDR1 SGHNT, CDR2 YENEEA. V was trimmed by 0 bases and J by 6 bases, leaving 9 bases between them. DNA for the CDR3: TGTGCCAGCAGCTTAGATTTGGAGGGCGAGCAGTACTTC. This translates into CASSLDLEGEQYF.

CDR3 loop: CASSLGVVGTYEQYF. In DNA, the CDR3 is TGTGCCAGCAGCTTGGGGGTCGTCGGGACCTACGAGCAGTACTTC. The chain couples TRBV5-6 to TRBJ2-7; tentatively, D is TRBD2 (5 bases). The CDR3 is 15 residues long. CDR1 is SGHDT, CDR2 YYEEEE, per germline. Deletions cut 0 bases from V and 2 bases from J, with 12 bases between.

V is TRBV30 and J is TRBJ2-5; 8 positions agree with TRBD1. The J segment lost 2 bases and the V segment lost 2 bases, leaving 4 bases of the junction unmatched. The CDR3 is 14 amino acids. Germline CDR1 and CDR2: GTSNPN and SVGIG (reference sequence). CDR3 bases: TGTGCCTGGAGTACTTGGACAGGGCAAGAGACCCAGTACTTC. Translating gives CAWSTWTGQETQYF.

The chain couples TRBV2 to TRBJ2-6, with D possibly being TRBD1 (6 bases). CDR1 is SNHLY and CDR2 is FYNNEI in the germline V gene. This CDR3 is 19 amino acids long. The V gene lost 8 bases and the J gene lost 3 bases, with 26 bases spanning the gap. The CDR3 sequence is CASYSEGYRVVFGANVLTF. Written as DNA, the CDR3 is TGTGCCAGCTATTCCGAGGGCTACAGGGTTGTGTTTGGGGCCAACGTCCTGACTTTC.

This clone was seen a handful of times. The J gene is TRBJ2-7, the V gene TRBV10-3; TRBD1 might be the D (6 bases). Germline loops: CDR1 ENHRY, CDR2 SYGVKD. V gave up 3 bases and J gave up 3 bases, with 12 bases separating them. The CDR3 has 14 residues. CDR3 in amino acids: CAISDLDRIYEQYF. Written as DNA, the CDR3 is TGTGCCATCAGTGACCTCGACAGGATCTACGAGCAGTACTTC.

The chain carries TRBV6-1 and TRBJ2-5, with D uncertain. V shed 2 bases and J shed 5 bases, with 6 bases lying between them. This CDR3 region has 12 residues. Germline loops: CDR1 MNHNS, CDR2 SASEGT. CDR3 DNA: TGTGCCAGCAGTGAAAGCTGGGAGACCCAGTACTTC. Encoded protein: CASSESWETQYF.

V gene TRBV19 combines with J gene TRBJ2-7, with 7 positions matching TRBD1. Germline V gene lookup returns CDR1 LNHDA and CDR2 SQIVND (reference sequence). This CDR3 has 14 amino acids. Germline trimming cut 5 bases from V and 2 bases from J; bases unmatched to any gene: 6. CDR3 bases: TGTGCCAGTAGTGGAACAGGGGCGGCCTACGAGCAGTACTTC. It is translated as CASSGTGAAYEQYF.